The source of this T cell receptor (beta chain) is a study of shared T cell receptors in the human thymus. Only in-frame clones appear in the TCRdb table, and some are missing; sequencing was by immunoSEQ multiplex PCR. The top ten hold more than 0.008% of the sample, which has hundreds of thousands of clones, 70% to 90% seen once. This CDR3 region has 16 residues. Trimming removed 1 base from V and 3 bases from J; junction bases left unmatched: 7. The germline CDR1 and CDR2 sequences are LGHNA and YNFKEQ. This same sample was also part of a study on human thymus T cells.

The sequence came from a girl less than two years old with a congenital heart defect. The gene calls are TRBV4-2 and TRBJ2-7, with 9 bases lining up with TRBD1. The sequenced sample was thymocytes. CDR3 protein: CASSQGWDRVGYEQYF. For the CDR3, the DNA is TGTGCCAGCAGCCAAGGCTGGGACAGGGTAGGCTACGAGCAGTACTTC.